The clone carrying this TCR beta chain is a singleton in its sample. Its antigen remains unidentified. TCRdb's copy holds only in-frame clones and misses some; the assay was immunoSEQ multiplex PCR. In the table there are around 55,000 clones, approximately 86% of which are singletons. These data are taken from a study of T cells in localized non-small cell lung cancer. Findings of the study overall: There were a median around 53 of the top 100 tumor clones appearing in adjacent lung. Sequencing, confined to only one tumor region, leaves heterogeneity possible. Tumor showed lower T cell clonality than uninvolved adjacent lung, where it was highest.

V lost 0 bases, J lost 8 bases, and 17 bases lay in between. The CDR3 is made up of 15 amino acids. The germline V gene encodes CDR1 SGHKS and CDR2 YYEKEE (reference sequence). The sequences come from PBMCs, collected before any cancer treatment. The chain employs TRBV5-5 and TRBJ1-2; D not certain. The sequence was obtained from a female donor with stage II lung adenocarcinoma. The CDR3 DNA follows: TGTGCCAGCAGCTTGGAACCCCACGGGAGGGAGGGCTACACCTTC. This encodes CASSLEPHGREGYTF.